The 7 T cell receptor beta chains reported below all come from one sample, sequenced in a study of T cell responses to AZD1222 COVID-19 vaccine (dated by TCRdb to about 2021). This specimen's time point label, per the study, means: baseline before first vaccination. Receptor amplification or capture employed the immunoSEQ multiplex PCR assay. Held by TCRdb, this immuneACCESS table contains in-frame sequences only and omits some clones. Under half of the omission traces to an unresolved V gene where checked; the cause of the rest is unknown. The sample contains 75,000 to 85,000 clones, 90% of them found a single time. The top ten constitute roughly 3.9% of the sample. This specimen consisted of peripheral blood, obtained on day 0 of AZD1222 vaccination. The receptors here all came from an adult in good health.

In nucleotides, the CDR3 is TGTGCCACCAGTGATGAGGGGGCTCATCCTGAAGCTTTCTTT. It translates to CATSDEGAHPEAFF. V and J are TRBV24-1 and TRBJ1-1; 7 positions agree with TRBD1. J was trimmed by 6 bases and V by 3 bases; bases with no gene match: 6. The germline V gene encodes CDR1 KGHDR and CDR2 SFDVKD. This CDR3 comprises 14 residues.

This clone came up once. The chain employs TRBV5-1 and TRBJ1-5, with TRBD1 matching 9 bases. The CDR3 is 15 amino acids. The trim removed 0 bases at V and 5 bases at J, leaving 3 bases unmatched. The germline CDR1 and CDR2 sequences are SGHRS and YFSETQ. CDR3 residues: CASSLEGQGHQPQHF. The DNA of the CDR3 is TGCGCCAGCAGCTTGGAAGGACAGGGGCATCAGCCCCAGCATTTT.

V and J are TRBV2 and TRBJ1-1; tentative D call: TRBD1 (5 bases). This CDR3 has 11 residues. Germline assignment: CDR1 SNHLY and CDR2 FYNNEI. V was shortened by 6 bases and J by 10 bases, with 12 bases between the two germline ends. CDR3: CASSPERGAFF. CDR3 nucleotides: TGTGCCAGCAGCCCCGAAAGGGGAGCTTTCTTT.

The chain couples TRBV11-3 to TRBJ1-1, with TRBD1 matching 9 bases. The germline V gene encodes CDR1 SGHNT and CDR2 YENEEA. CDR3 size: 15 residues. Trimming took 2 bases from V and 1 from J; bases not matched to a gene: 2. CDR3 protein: CASSLYRGPNTEAFF. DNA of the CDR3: TGTGCCAGCAGCTTATACAGGGGGCCGAACACTGAAGCTTTCTTT.

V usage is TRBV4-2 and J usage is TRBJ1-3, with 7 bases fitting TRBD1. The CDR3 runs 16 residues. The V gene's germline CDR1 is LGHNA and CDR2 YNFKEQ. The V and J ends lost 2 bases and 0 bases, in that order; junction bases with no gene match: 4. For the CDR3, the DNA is TGTGCCAGCAGCCAACAAGGGGGCAGCTCTGGAAACACCATATATTTT. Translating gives CASSQQGGSSGNTIYF.

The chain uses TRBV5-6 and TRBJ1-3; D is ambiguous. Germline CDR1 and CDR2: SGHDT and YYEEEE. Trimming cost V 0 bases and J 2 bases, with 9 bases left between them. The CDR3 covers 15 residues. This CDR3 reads CASSLGRYAGNTIYF. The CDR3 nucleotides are TGTGCCAGCAGCTTGGGGAGGTATGCTGGAAACACCATATATTTT.

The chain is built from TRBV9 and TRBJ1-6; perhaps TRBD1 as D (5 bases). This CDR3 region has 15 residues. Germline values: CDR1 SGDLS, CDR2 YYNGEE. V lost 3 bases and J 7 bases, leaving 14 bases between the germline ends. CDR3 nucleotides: TGTGCCAGCAGCGGTGGGGGGACCGAAAATTCACCCCTCCACTTT. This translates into CASSGGGTENSPLHF.